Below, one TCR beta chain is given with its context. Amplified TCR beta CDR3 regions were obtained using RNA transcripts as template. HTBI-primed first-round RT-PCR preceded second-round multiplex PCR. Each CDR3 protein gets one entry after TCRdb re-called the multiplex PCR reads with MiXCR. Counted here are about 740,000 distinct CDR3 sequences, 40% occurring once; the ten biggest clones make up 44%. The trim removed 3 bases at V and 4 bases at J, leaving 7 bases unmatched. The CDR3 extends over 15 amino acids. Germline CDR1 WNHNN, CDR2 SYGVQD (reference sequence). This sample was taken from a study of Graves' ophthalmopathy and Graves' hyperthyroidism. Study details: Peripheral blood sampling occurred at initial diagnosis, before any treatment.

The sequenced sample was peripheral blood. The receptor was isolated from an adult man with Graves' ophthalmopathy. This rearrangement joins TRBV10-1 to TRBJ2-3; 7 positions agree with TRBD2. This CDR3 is CASSDYSGAADTQYF. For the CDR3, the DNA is TGCGCCAGCAGTGATTACAGCGGGGCAGCAGATACGCAGTATTTT.